The 30 T cell receptor beta chains in this list originate from one sample, sequenced in a study of T cells in narcolepsy. Only in-frame clones appear in the TCRdb table, and some are missing; sequencing was by immunoSEQ multiplex PCR. The sample contains tens of thousands of clones, approximately 86% of which appear only once. Sample: CD45RA- memory CD4+ T cells from PBMCs. The receptors derive from a human donor with narcolepsy.

As to this clone: Within the sample, other DNA sequences also encode this same CDR3. The chain has TRBV7-2 and TRBJ2-3; no clear D gene. This CDR3 has 12 residues. V lost 3 bases and J 3 bases, leaving 4 bases between the germline ends. CDR1 SGHTA and CDR2 FQGNSA come from the germline V gene. Here the CDR3 reads CASSLSTDTQYF. In DNA, the CDR3 is TGTGCCAGCAGCTTGTCTACAGATACGCAGTATTTT.

The chain recombines TRBV19 with TRBJ1-2, with D possibly being TRBD1 (5 bases). The V end lost 1 base, the J end lost 7 bases, and 13 bases lay between the germline ends. This CDR3 spans 14 amino acids. Germline V gene sequence: CDR1 LNHDA, CDR2 SQIVND (reference sequence). CDR3 amino acids: CASSIVRREGGYTF. In DNA form, the CDR3 reads TGTGCCAGTAGTATAGTTCGCAGGGAAGGTGGCTACACCTTC.

This chain uses TRBV7-8 with TRBJ2-5; unclear D gene. Germline CDR1 is SGHVS and CDR2 is FQNEAQ. Deletions cut 0 bases from V and 4 bases from J, with 9 bases between. The CDR3 is made up of 14 amino acids. CDR3 residues: CASSLATSRETQYF. CDR3 nucleotides: TGTGCCAGCAGCTTAGCGACGAGTAGAGAGACCCAGTACTTC.

This rearrangement joins TRBV7-7 to TRBJ2-5; 9 bases agree with TRBD1. The CDR3 covers 14 residues. Germline trimming cut 5 bases from V and 5 bases from J; bases unmatched to any gene: 6. Germline CDR1 and CDR2: SSHAT and FNYEAQ (reference sequence). The CDR3 coding sequence is TGTGCCAGCAGCCTTACAGGGGGCATTGAGACCCAGTACTTC. Translated: CASSLTGGIETQYF.

With regard to this clone: Sequence at one end of the junction differs from germline and may be a read error. The chain couples TRBV30 to TRBJ1-4, with D perhaps matching TRBD1 (5 bases). This CDR3 has 12 amino acids. CDR1 GTSNPN and CDR2 SVGIG come from the germline V gene (reference sequence). CDR3 bases: TGTGCCGGGAGGAGGGGACCCGGGAAACTGGTTTTT. Translating gives CAGRRGPGKLVF.

The chain couples TRBV27 to TRBJ2-1; 8 bases map to TRBD2. Trimming cost V 1 base and J 2 bases; bases outside gene matches: 4. The CDR3 is 16 amino acids. Per the germline V gene, CDR1 is MNHEY and CDR2 is SMNVEV (reference sequence). CDR3 protein: CASSLLRREAYNEQFF. Written as DNA, the CDR3 is TGTGCCAGCAGTTTATTGAGGCGGGAGGCCTACAATGAGCAGTTCTTC.

V gene TRBV18 combines with J gene TRBJ2-5; possibly TRBD1 for D (6 bases). The end of the DNA fits TRBJ2-7 better, so the J call may be wrong. Germline V gene lookup returns CDR1 KGHSH and CDR2 LQKENI. The CDR3 covers 12 residues. As DNA, the CDR3 is TGTGCCAGCTCACCAACAGGGACCGAGCAGTACTTC. Translated: CASSPTGTEQYF.

This chain links TRBV7-2 with TRBJ1-1, with D unresolved. V lost 0 bases and J 0 bases, leaving 8 bases between the germline ends. The germline V gene has CDR1 SGHTA and CDR2 FQGNSA. CDR3 length: 15 amino acids. For the CDR3, the DNA is TGTGCCAGCAGCTTAGCCCTGCTTATGAACACTGAAGCTTTCTTT. It translates to CASSLALLMNTEAFF.

The gene calls are TRBV7-2 and TRBJ1-1, with 9 nucleotides matching TRBD1. This CDR3 region has 15 residues. Germline V gives CDR1 SGHTA, CDR2 FQGNSA. After removal of 2 bases from V and 1 base from J, the junction contained 2 bases not matched to a gene. In nucleotides, the CDR3 is TGTGCCAGCAGCTTAAAGGGACAGGGGAACACTGAAGCTTTCTTT. Its protein is CASSLKGQGNTEAFF. Variable domain in full (rest from reference TRBV7-2 and TRBJ1-1): GAGVSQSPSNKVTEKGKDVELRCDPISGHTALYWYRQSLGQGLEFLIYFQGNSAPDKSGLPSDRFSAERTGGSVSTLTIQRTQQEDSAVYLCASSLKGQGNTEAFFGQGTRLTVV.

This rearrangement joins TRBV6-5 to TRBJ1-5; the D gene is possibly TRBD1 (5 bases). Per the germline V gene, CDR1 is MNHEY and CDR2 is SVGAGI. V lost 5 bases to trimming and J lost 0 bases, with 8 bases between them. This CDR3 has 14 amino acids. The CDR3 region is CASSHTGSNQPQHF. Here the CDR3 DNA reads TGTGCCAGCAGTCACACAGGTAGCAATCAGCCCCAGCATTTT.

The rearrangement links TRBV23-1 to TRBJ2-1; 14 bases agree with TRBD2. TRBV23-1 is placed among ORFs of uncertain function. Trimming cost V 4 bases and J 3 bases; bases outside gene matches: 20. The CDR3 is 22 amino acids. The CDR3 protein is CASSPRCPGTSGSLGLYNEQFF. CDR3 sequence (DNA): TGCGCCAGCAGTCCCCGTTGTCCCGGGACTAGCGGGAGTTTAGGGCTCTACAATGAGCAGTTCTTC.

The genes are TRBV19 and TRBJ2-5, with TRBD2 matching over 14 bases. The CDR3 totals 16 residues. CDR1 and CDR2 from the germline V gene are LNHDA and SQIVND (reference sequence). Trimming took 1 base from V and 6 from J; bases not matched to a gene: 4. The CDR3 sequence is CASSIVTSGGAKTQYF. In DNA form, the CDR3 reads TGTGCCAGTAGTATAGTGACTAGCGGGGGGGCGAAGACCCAGTACTTC. The entire variable domain, with the rest obtained from reference TRBV19 and TRBJ2-5, is as follows: DGGITQSPKYLFRKEGQNVTLSCEQNLNHDAMYWYRQDPGQGLRLIYYSQIVNDFQKGDIAEGYSVSREKKESFPLTVTSAQKNPTAFYLCASSIVTSGGAKTQYFGPGTRLLVL.

This sequence joins TRBV7-2 and TRBJ2-3; tentatively, D is TRBD2 (5 bases). V was clipped by 1 base and J by 4 bases, with 15 bases between them. This CDR3 is 16 amino acids long. Germline V gives CDR1 SGHTA, CDR2 FQGNSA. CDR3 sequence reads: CASSLVGSTRPDTQYF. The CDR3 nucleotides are TGTGCCAGCAGCTTAGTGGGGTCCACTAGGCCAGATACGCAGTATTTT.

The CDR3 coding sequence is TGTGCCAGCTCACCACCAGCGGGGGGTATGGACGAGCAGTACTTC. It yields the protein CASSPPAGGMDEQYF. V gene TRBV18 combines with J gene TRBJ2-7, with TRBD2 matching over 9 bases. Germline-derived CDR1 and CDR2 are KGHSH and LQKENI. This CDR3 is 15 amino acids long. Losses at the gene ends were 0 bases for V and 5 bases for J; bases not matched to a gene: 5.

V usage is TRBV2 and J usage is TRBJ1-4, with TRBD1 identical over 7 bases. Germline V gives CDR1 SNHLY, CDR2 FYNNEI. Losses at the gene ends were 5 bases for V and 14 bases for J; bases not matched to a gene: 11. The CDR3 sequence is 13 residues long. The CDR3, as DNA: TGTGCCAGCAGTCTCAAACCCGGGACAGCGCTGTTTTTT. Translation: CASSLKPGTALFF.

The chain recombines TRBV7-9 with TRBJ2-3; no definite D call. Trimming left V 5 bases short and J 0 bases short, with 15 bases between. Germline CDR1 is SEHNR and CDR2 is FQNEAQ (reference sequence). The CDR3 has 16 residues. CDR3: CASSVQLARSTDTQYF. The CDR3 region has the DNA TGTGCCAGCAGCGTTCAACTGGCTCGAAGCACAGATACGCAGTATTTT. Drawing the rest from reference TRBV7-9 and TRBJ2-3, the complete variable domain is DTGVSQNPRHKITKRGQNVTFRCDPISEHNRLYWYRQTLGQGPEFLTYFQNEAQLEKSRLLSDRFSAERPKGSFSTLEIQRTEQGDSAMYLCASSVQLARSTDTQYFGPGTRLTVL.

The chain couples TRBV30 to TRBJ1-1; D ambiguous. V shed 3 bases and J shed 3 bases, with 8 bases lying between them. Germline values: CDR1 GTSNPN, CDR2 SVGIG (reference sequence). CDR3 size: 12 residues. The CDR3 loop reads CAWSLRDTEAFF. In DNA form, the CDR3 reads TGTGCCTGGAGCCTCCGGGACACTGAAGCTTTCTTT.

This rearrangement joins TRBV19 to TRBJ2-7; 11 nucleotides line up with TRBD2. The CDR3 runs 16 residues. Looked up from germline, CDR1 is LNHDA and CDR2 is SQIVND (reference sequence). Germline trimming cut 1 base from V and 2 bases from J; bases unmatched to any gene: 4. The CDR3 spells CASSIGGTSGTYEQYF. CDR3 nucleotides: TGTGCCAGTAGTATAGGCGGGACTAGCGGCACCTACGAGCAGTACTTC.

Written as DNA, the CDR3 is TGTGCCAGCAGGCGATTTGCTTCCCAGGACTATGGCTACACCTTC. This encodes CASRRFASQDYGYTF. J is TRBJ1-2 and V is TRBV6-4; no reliable D call. The CDR3 is 15 residues long. The germline gives CDR1 MRHNA, CDR2 SNTAGT. With 6 bases removed from V and 3 bases from J, the gap between germline ends came to 17 bases.

The V and J genes are TRBV11-3 and TRBJ2-1; D unclear. The germline CDR1 and CDR2 sequences are SGHNT and YENEEA. The CDR3 covers 15 residues. Deletions cut 1 base from V and 10 bases from J, with 17 bases between. The CDR3 DNA reads TGTGCCAGCAGCTTAGTCGGCCAGGTGAAAAGGGAGCAGTTCTTC. This sequence encodes CASSLVGQVKREQFF.

The chain has TRBV19 and TRBJ1-1; possibly TRBD1 for D (6 bases). The V gene lost 6 bases and the J gene lost 4 bases, with 15 bases spanning the gap. Germline V gives CDR1 LNHDA, CDR2 SQIVND (reference sequence). The CDR3 loop spans 14 amino acids. The CDR3 nucleotides are TGTGCCAGTAGCGTCAGGGGCGGGGGCACTGAAGCTTTCTTT. Amino acid sequence: CASSVRGGGTEAFF.

This clone has more than one count but fewer than ten. The gene calls are TRBV5-6 and TRBJ2-7, with 8 bases fitting TRBD1. This CDR3 comprises 17 residues. J gave up 4 bases and V 7 bases, and 19 bases lay outside the gene matches. The germline gives CDR1 SGHDT, CDR2 YYEEEE. DNA for the CDR3: TGTGCCAGCGAGACAGGGGCGGGATGGGCCCGCCATTACGAGCAGTACTTC. It encodes CASETGAGWARHYEQYF.

The V gene is TRBV7-6, the J gene TRBJ1-6, with D possibly being TRBD1 (6 bases). Germline CDR1 reads SGHVS; CDR2 reads FNYEAQ. This CDR3 is built from 14 residues. Trimming removed 4 bases from V and 5 bases from J, with 9 bases in between. CDR3 sequence: CASSSGVDNSPLHF. Here the CDR3 DNA reads TGTGCCAGCAGCTCAGGGGTGGATAATTCACCCCTCCACTTT.

The rearrangement links TRBV2 to TRBJ1-3; 8 bases line up with TRBD2. The DNA end lines up better with TRBJ2-2; the J call may be wrong. Germline-derived CDR1 and CDR2 are SNHLY and FYNNEI. This CDR3 comprises 15 residues. Here the CDR3 DNA reads TGTGCCAGCAGACGTAGCGGGGCGAACACCGGGGAGCTGTTTTTT. It translates to CASRRSGANTGELFF.

This clone was observed a single time. The chain joins TRBV6-1 to TRBJ1-6; 7 bases match TRBD1. V shed 5 bases, J shed 10 bases, and the junction held 8 bases outside the gene matches. CDR1 is MNHNS and CDR2 is SASEGT in the germline V gene. The CDR3 loop spans 14 amino acids. As DNA, the CDR3 is TGTGCCAGCAGTAGATCAGGGGGGGCCTCACCCCTCCACTTT. Protein product: CASSRSGGASPLHF.

This chain uses TRBV7-2 with TRBJ2-3, with unresolved D. This CDR3 spans 13 amino acids. Looked up from germline, CDR1 is SGHTA and CDR2 is FQGNSA. V lost 1 base and J 5 bases, leaving 7 bases between the germline ends. CDR3 nucleotide sequence: TGTGCCAGCAGCTTAGTCACGCTAGATACGCAGTATTTT. This sequence encodes CASSLVTLDTQYF. The variable domain in full, with the rest retrieved from reference TRBV7-2 and TRBJ2-3, is GAGVSQSPSNKVTEKGKDVELRCDPISGHTALYWYRQSLGQGLEFLIYFQGNSAPDKSGLPSDRFSAERTGGSVSTLTIQRTQQEDSAVYLCASSLVTLDTQYFGPGTRLTVL.

This chain connects TRBV11-3 to TRBJ1-3; 9 positions match TRBD1. CDR3 length equals 16 residues. Germline V lookup: CDR1 SGHNT, CDR2 YENEEA. With V trimmed by 2 bases and J by 0 bases, 2 bases remained unmatched. The CDR3: CASSLPGQGSGNTIYF. In nucleotides, the CDR3 is TGTGCCAGCAGCTTACCGGGACAGGGCTCTGGAAACACCATATATTTT.

This clone has just one count. The chain carries TRBV5-1 and TRBJ2-7, with 10 bases lining up with TRBD1. The CDR3 length is 15 residues. Unmatched junction bases numbered 8, after V lost 0 bases and J lost 8 bases. The germline V gene encodes CDR1 SGHRS and CDR2 YFSETQ. CDR3 nucleotides: TGCGCCAGCAGCTTGGCCCGGGACAGGGGAGGGCAGCAGTACTTC. Translating it yields CASSLARDRGGQQYF.

This clone was counted a single time. The chain joins TRBV28 to TRBJ1-2; D unclear. The germline gives CDR1 MDHEN, CDR2 SYDVKM. The V and J ends lost 6 bases and 8 bases respectively, with 22 bases between them. The CDR3 has 15 amino acids. The CDR3 reads CASSTPENRAGGYTF. Here the CDR3 DNA reads TGTGCCAGCAGCACCCCCGAAAATCGAGCAGGCGGCTACACCTTC.

The chain employs TRBV5-1 and TRBJ2-3; D is unresolved. Germline V gene sequence: CDR1 SGHRS, CDR2 YFSETQ. The CDR3 is 12 residues long. With 4 bases removed from V and 5 bases from J, the gap between germline ends came to 8 bases. CDR3 amino acids: CASSGPEDTQYF. As DNA, the CDR3 is TGCGCCAGCAGCGGACCTGAAGATACGCAGTATTTT.